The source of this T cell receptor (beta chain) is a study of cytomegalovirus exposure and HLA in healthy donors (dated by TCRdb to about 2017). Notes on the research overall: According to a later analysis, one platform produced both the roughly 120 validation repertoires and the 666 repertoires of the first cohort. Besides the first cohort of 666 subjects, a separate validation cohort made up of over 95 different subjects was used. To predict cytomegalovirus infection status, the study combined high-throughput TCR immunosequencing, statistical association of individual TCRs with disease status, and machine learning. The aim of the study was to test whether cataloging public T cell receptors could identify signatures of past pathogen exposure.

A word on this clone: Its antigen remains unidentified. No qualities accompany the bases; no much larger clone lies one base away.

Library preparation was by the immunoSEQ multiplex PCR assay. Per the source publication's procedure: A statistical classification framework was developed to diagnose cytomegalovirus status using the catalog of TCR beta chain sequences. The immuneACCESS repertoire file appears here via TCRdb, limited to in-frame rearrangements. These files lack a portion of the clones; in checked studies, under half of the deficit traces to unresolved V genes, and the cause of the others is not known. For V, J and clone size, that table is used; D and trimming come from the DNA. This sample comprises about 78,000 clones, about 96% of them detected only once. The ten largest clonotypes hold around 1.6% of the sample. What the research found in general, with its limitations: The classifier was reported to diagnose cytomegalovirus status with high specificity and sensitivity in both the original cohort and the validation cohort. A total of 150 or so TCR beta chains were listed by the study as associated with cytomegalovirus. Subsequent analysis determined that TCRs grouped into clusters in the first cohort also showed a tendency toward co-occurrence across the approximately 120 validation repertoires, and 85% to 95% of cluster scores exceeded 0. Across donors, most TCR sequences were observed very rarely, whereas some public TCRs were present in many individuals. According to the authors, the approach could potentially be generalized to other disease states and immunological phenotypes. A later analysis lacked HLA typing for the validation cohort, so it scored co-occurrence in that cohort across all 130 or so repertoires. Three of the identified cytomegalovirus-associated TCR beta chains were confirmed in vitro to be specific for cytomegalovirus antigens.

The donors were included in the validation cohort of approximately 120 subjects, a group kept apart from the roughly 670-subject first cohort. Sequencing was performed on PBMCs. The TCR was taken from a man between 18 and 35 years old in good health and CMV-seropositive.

The DNA sequence is as follows: TGTGCCAGCAGTCCCCCCGGGACAGAGTCTCATCAGCCCCAGCATTTT. It translates to CASSPPGTESHQPQHF. In this chain, TRBV6-6 is recombined with TRBJ1-5, with 7 middle bases fitting TRBD1. Ends trimmed: V by 5 bases, J by 5 bases; bases unmatched to a gene: 12. The CDR3 runs 16 residues from the cysteine to the phenylalanine. Solely the CDR3 DNA is kept, with 48 bases framed from the first base. According to the germline V gene (reference sequence), CDR1 reads MNHNY and CDR2 reads SVGAGI.